The 26 T cell receptor beta chains presented below share a single source sample, sequenced in a study of blood T cell repertoires in COVID-19. Repertoires were generated with immunoSEQ multiplex PCR, while TCRdb's copy carries only in-frame clones and drops some. Here the sample spans roughly 97,000 clones, 80% to 90% being singletons. Specimen: peripheral blood. These receptors originate from a man aged 45-65 years with acute or convalescent COVID-19.

V is TRBV2 and J is TRBJ2-1; TRBD2 matches 10 bases. V lost 5 bases, J lost 5 bases, and 6 bases stayed unmatched. Germline CDR1 is SNHLY and CDR2 is FYNNEI. This CDR3 has 15 residues. CDR3 amino acids: CASSLIAGGDNEQFF. As DNA, the CDR3 is TGTGCCAGCAGTCTCATAGCGGGAGGCGACAATGAGCAGTTCTTC.

This rearrangement joins TRBV7-2 to TRBJ2-1; tentatively, D is TRBD2 (7 bases). CDR1 is SGHTA, CDR2 FQGNSA, per germline. CDR3 length: 16 residues. Deletions cut 7 bases from V and 7 bases from J, with 23 bases between. The CDR3 region is CASTQRGGLARNEQFF. CDR3 sequence (DNA): TGTGCCAGCACCCAGAGGGGGGGTCTAGCAAGGAATGAGCAGTTCTTC. Together with reference TRBV7-2 and TRBJ2-1, the CDR3 gives the full variable domain: GAGVSQSPSNKVTEKGKDVELRCDPISGHTALYWYRQSLGQGLEFLIYFQGNSAPDKSGLPSDRFSAERTGGSVSTLTIQRTQQEDSAVYLCASTQRGGLARNEQFFGPGTRLTVL.

This clone was detected once. The V call is TRBV4-1, the J call TRBJ2-2; no clear D gene. This CDR3 has 16 residues. Trimming shortened V by 4 bases and J by 4 bases, and 16 bases separated the two germline ends. CDR1 and CDR2 (germline): MGHRA, YSYEKL. Here the CDR3 DNA reads TGCGCCAGCAGCCGAGGCCCAGTAAGAGTCACCGGGGAGCTGTTTTTT. Its protein product is CASSRGPVRVTGELFF.

The V call is TRBV29-1, the J call TRBJ2-7; 9 bases align to TRBD2. Germline V CDR1 and CDR2: SQVTM, ANQGSEA. After removal of 7 bases from V and 0 bases from J, the junction contained 1 base not matched to a gene. CDR3 length: 12 amino acids. CDR3 coding DNA: TGCAGCGGCGGGGGGGGCTCCTACGAGCAGTACTTC. Its translation is CSGGGGSYEQYF.

The V call is TRBV30, the J call TRBJ2-2; no definite D call. Germline values: CDR1 GTSNPN, CDR2 SVGIG (reference sequence). V was shortened by 1 base and J by 4 bases, with 4 bases between the two germline ends. The CDR3 has 12 residues. The CDR3 sequence is CAWSGGTGELFF. CDR3 in DNA: TGTGCCTGGAGTGGAGGCACCGGGGAGCTGTTTTTT.

This chain connects TRBV21-1 to TRBJ2-1; the table's D gene call, TRBD2, was not cross checked with the DNA. TRBV21-1 is designated a pseudogene. This CDR3 comprises 17 residues. The CDR3 reads CASSARLAVESHNEQFF. Here the CDR3 DNA reads TGTGCCAGCAGCGCCCGACTAGCCGTGGAGAGTCACAATGAGCAGTTCTTC.

The gene calls are TRBV5-1 and TRBJ2-5; 12 positions match TRBD2. CDR3 length: 15 amino acids. Germline V gene lookup returns CDR1 SGHRS and CDR2 YFSETQ. Trimming at V came to 4 bases and at J to 4 bases, leaving 5 bases not matched to a gene. CDR3 sequence (DNA): TGCGCCAGCAGCCAACTAGCGGGAGGACGAGAGACCCAGTACTTC. As protein: CASSQLAGGRETQYF.

V usage is TRBV21-1 and J usage is TRBJ2-3; the D call TRBD1 from the table was never checked on the DNA. TRBV21-1 is listed as a pseudogene. This CDR3 has 15 amino acids. CDR3 residues: CASSPRGQGHNTQYF. CDR3 in DNA: TGTGCCAGCAGCCCGAGGGGACAGGGACACAATACGCAGTATTTT.

This clone was recorded a few times. The chain has TRBV19 and TRBJ2-6, with 9 bases that match TRBD1. The CDR3 runs 15 residues. The germline gives CDR1 LNHDA, CDR2 SQIVND (reference sequence). Trimming took 5 bases from V and 7 from J; bases not matched to a gene: 6. The CDR3 coding sequence is TGTGCCAGTAGTCCCAGGACAGGGGTTGCCAACGTCCTGACTTTC. Translation: CASSPRTGVANVLTF.

The chain employs TRBV21-1 and TRBJ2-3; TRBD1 is the table's D call, not checked against the DNA. TRBV21-1 is a listed pseudogene. The CDR3 extends over 16 amino acids. The CDR3 loop reads CASSKATDTPGDTQYF. The CDR3 nucleotides read TGTGCCAGCAGCAAAGCAACGGACACACCAGGAGATACGCAGTATTTT.

The V and J genes are TRBV19 and TRBJ2-7; 8 bases align to TRBD2. With V trimmed by 5 bases and J by 3 bases, 6 bases remained unmatched. The CDR3 is made up of 14 amino acids. Germline V gene data show CDR1 as LNHDA and CDR2 as SQIVND (reference sequence). The CDR3 DNA sequence: TGTGCCAGTAGTCTTGCCGGGACTAGCTACGAGCAGTACTTC. This encodes CASSLAGTSYEQYF. Variable domain in full (rest from reference TRBV19 and TRBJ2-7): DGGITQSPKYLFRKEGQNVTLSCEQNLNHDAMYWYRQDPGQGLRLIYYSQIVNDFQKGDIAEGYSVSREKKESFPLTVTSAQKNPTAFYLCASSLAGTSYEQYFGPGTRLTVT.

This sequence joins TRBV30 and TRBJ2-4; 8 bases align to TRBD1. Germline V gene data show CDR1 as GTSNPN and CDR2 as SVGIG (reference sequence). V lost 0 bases, J lost 8 bases, and 12 bases stayed unmatched. The CDR3 length is 16 residues. The CDR3 sequence is CAWSVGQGTMGDIQYF. CDR3 sequence (DNA): TGTGCCTGGAGTGTTGGACAGGGTACGATGGGTGACATTCAGTACTTC.

The V call is TRBV11-2, the J call TRBJ1-1, with a possible D match to TRBD1 (6 bases). The CDR3 is 15 residues long. Per the germline V gene, CDR1 is SGHAT and CDR2 is FQNNGV. V lost 5 bases to trimming and J lost 3 bases, with 16 bases between them. The DNA of the CDR3 is TGTGCCAGCAGCATTATCAGGGGTCCGGACACTGAAGCTTTCTTT. Residues: CASSIIRGPDTEAFF.

This chain joins TRBV7-7 and TRBJ2-7; 8 nucleotides match TRBD1. This CDR3 is 17 amino acids long. J gave up 2 bases and V 1 base, and 10 bases lay outside the gene matches. Germline CDR1 and CDR2: SSHAT and FNYEAQ (reference sequence). CDR3 bases: TGTGCCAGCAGCTTAGAGGCGTGTCAGGGGGCAACCTACGAGCAGTACTTC. Residues: CASSLEACQGATYEQYF.

The CDR3 protein is CASSRGEANEKLFF. The CDR3 coding sequence is TGTGCCAGTAGTCGTGGGGAGGCTAATGAAAAACTGTTTTTT. The chain couples TRBV19 to TRBJ1-4, with D unclear. The CDR3 length is 14 residues. Looked up from germline, CDR1 is LNHDA and CDR2 is SQIVND (reference sequence). The V and J ends lost 5 bases and 3 bases respectively, with 10 bases between them.

This clone has only one observation. This rearrangement joins TRBV27 to TRBJ1-1, with TRBD1 as a possible D gene (6 bases). Germline CDR1 is MNHEY and CDR2 is SMNVEV (reference sequence). V gave up 5 bases and J gave up 4 bases, with 14 bases separating them. There are 14 residues in the CDR3. CDR3 DNA sequence: TGTGCCAGCAGTCCCCGGGGCAGGGGCACTGAAGCTTTCTTT. Translated, it gives CASSPRGRGTEAFF.

The chain has TRBV27 and TRBJ2-1; TRBD2 aligns across 8 bases. The CDR3 has 17 residues. With 7 bases clipped from V and 2 bases from J, the junction kept 13 bases outside the gene matches. Germline V gives CDR1 MNHEY, CDR2 SMNVEV (reference sequence). The CDR3 DNA sequence: TGTGCCAGCACCCAGACGAGCGGGAGCGGTGCCTACAATGAGCAGTTCTTC. This gives the protein CASTQTSGSGAYNEQFF.

The chain recombines TRBV19 with TRBJ2-1, with 10 bases fitting TRBD2. The junction had 8 bases not matched to a gene; V was cut back by 0 bases and J by 9 bases. Per the germline V gene, CDR1 is LNHDA and CDR2 is SQIVND (reference sequence). CDR3 length equals 16 residues. CDR3 bases: TGTGCCAGTAGTATAGAGTCTCTAGCGGGAGTGAGTGAGCAGTTCTTC. This sequence encodes CASSIESLAGVSEQFF. The full variable domain, rest sourced from reference TRBV19 and TRBJ2-1, is DGGITQSPKYLFRKEGQNVTLSCEQNLNHDAMYWYRQDPGQGLRLIYYSQIVNDFQKGDIAEGYSVSREKKESFPLTVTSAQKNPTAFYLCASSIESLAGVSEQFFGPGTRLTVL.

This sequence joins TRBV6-5 and TRBJ2-7; 8 positions match TRBD1. V was clipped by 8 bases and J by 0 bases; unmatched bases: 3. Looked up from germline, CDR1 is MNHEY and CDR2 is SVGAGI. The CDR3 is 13 residues long. The CDR3 coding sequence is TGTGCCAGCCGGACAGGGTTCTCCTACGAGCAGTACTTC. Translating it yields CASRTGFSYEQYF.

This rearrangement joins TRBV2 to TRBJ1-2, with D possibly being TRBD1 (5 bases). Germline V gives CDR1 SNHLY, CDR2 FYNNEI. This CDR3 is built from 18 residues. V was shortened by 3 bases and J by 10 bases, with 30 bases between the two germline ends. CDR3 in DNA: TGTGCCAGCAGTGACGGAGAGGGAGGGGTTTACCGTGTTACGGTCTACACCTTC. Its protein product is CASSDGEGGVYRVTVYTF.

J is TRBJ1-2 and V is TRBV9, with TRBD1 identical over 7 bases. The length of the CDR3 is 12 residues. With V trimmed by 4 bases and J by 8 bases, 5 bases remained unmatched. Germline V CDR1 and CDR2: SGDLS, YYNGEE. The CDR3 sequence is CASSPTGVGYTF. The DNA for the CDR3 is TGTGCCAGCAGCCCCACAGGGGTAGGCTACACCTTC.

V usage is TRBV6-2 or TRBV6-3 and J usage is TRBJ2-4, with 7 nucleotides matching TRBD2. Germline CDR1 MNHEY, CDR2 SVGEGT. The CDR3 length is 15 residues. V was pared by 2 bases and J by 7 bases, with 8 bases of the junction left unmatched. The CDR3 here is CASSYKAFGGNIQYF. The CDR3 DNA follows: TGTGCCAGCAGTTACAAGGCTTTCGGGGGGAACATTCAGTACTTC.

This clone is a singleton in its sample. The chain has TRBV5-6 and TRBJ2-7; 7 bases agree with TRBD1. This CDR3 spans 15 amino acids. Germline CDR1 is SGHDT and CDR2 is YYEEEE. J was trimmed by 1 base and V by 3 bases; bases with no gene match: 7. CDR3 nucleotide sequence: TGTGCCAGCAGCTGGACAGGCGATTTATCCTACGAGCAGTACTTC. Translated: CASSWTGDLSYEQYF. The complete variable domain, with remaining parts taken from reference TRBV5-6 and TRBJ2-7, reads DAGVTQSPTHLIKTRGQQVTLRCSPKSGHDTVSWYQQALGQGPQFIFQYYEEEERQRGNFPDRFSGHQFPNYSSELNVNALLLGDSALYLCASSWTGDLSYEQYFGPGTRLTVT.

The chain employs TRBV24-1 and TRBJ2-2; 7 bases are shared with TRBD1. The germline gives CDR1 KGHDR, CDR2 SFDVKD. V lost 4 bases to trimming and J lost 1 base; unmatched junction nucleotides: 2. The CDR3 sequence is 15 residues long. CDR3: CATSDRTGNTGELFF. CDR3 bases: TGTGCCACCAGTGACCGGACAGGGAACACCGGGGAGCTGTTTTTT.

A single count supports this clone. This rearrangement joins TRBV11-2 to TRBJ2-1; the match to TRBD1 covers 7 bases. With 2 bases clipped from V and 10 bases from J, the junction kept 11 bases outside the gene matches. This CDR3 comprises 15 residues. Per germline, CDR1 SGHAT and CDR2 FQNNGV. CDR3 in amino acids: CASSLMVQGFSEQFF. Written as DNA, the CDR3 is TGTGCCAGCAGCTTAATGGTACAGGGGTTTTCAGAGCAGTTCTTC.

The chain joins TRBV7-9 to TRBJ2-7; 7 bases agree with TRBD2. The ends lost 10 bases at V and 1 base at J; junction bases unmatched: 7. The CDR3 is made up of 13 amino acids. Germline lookup yields CDR1 SEHNR and CDR2 FQNEAQ (reference sequence). CDR3 protein: CATEGRGSYEQYF. The DNA of the CDR3 is TGTGCCACCGAAGGGAGGGGATCCTACGAGCAGTACTTC.